A single T cell receptor (beta chain) is shown here with its context. Its specificity is not known. This CDR3 region has 12 residues. CDR1 is MDHEN and CDR2 is SYDVKM in the germline V gene. V was clipped by 7 bases and J by 4 bases; unmatched bases: 2. Treatment was busulfan-fludarabine conditioning, a marrow graft, and cyclophosphamide on days +3 and +4. The table came from immunoSEQ multiplex PCR; TCRdb's copy has only in-frame clones and leaves some out. The sample contains over 10,000 clones, none of them singletons. These data belong to a study of T cells after posttransplantation cyclophosphamide. Findings of the study overall: Skin or GI-infiltrating T cells shared few TRB sequences with blood. Recipient CMV seropositivity and CMV reactivation strongly tracked TRB clonality. Donor-recipient repertoire similarity was low at 1-2 months, rising over year one.

The gene calls are TRBV28 and TRBJ1-1; 8 nucleotides match TRBD1. The clonotype originates from a female patient between 35 and 55 years old who received an allogeneic stem cell transplant from an unrelated donor, was CMV-positive, and had acute GVHD only. A subset of T cells may come from the graft donor. The sample consisted of PBMCs, taken after allogeneic stem cell transplant with posttransplant cyclophosphamide. The CDR3, as DNA: TGTGCCAGCACCACAGGGGGCACTGAAGCTTTCTTT. The encoded protein is CASTTGGTEAFF.